The entry below gives a single T cell receptor beta chain sequence along with its context. The antigen remains undetermined. This sample is drawn from a study of T-cell reconstitution after alpha-beta-depleted transplantation in children. Whole-study results and caveats: TCRbeta diversity was high at day 60 in some patients (a result of surviving recipient T cells and thymic progenitors).

Construction of the TCRbeta library involved unique molecular identifiers. MiXCR, applied by TCRdb to the PCR reads, yields one record per CDR3 protein. The sample has around 120,000 distinct CDR3 sequences, about 23% seen once; the top ten hold 10%. Germline V CDR1 and CDR2: SQVTM, ANQGSEA. V was cut by 6 bases and J by 4 bases, with 16 bases left in between. This CDR3 is 13 amino acids long. V and J are TRBV29-1 and TRBJ2-7, with D uncertain. The receptor comes from a male patient aged 2 to 9 who had a stem cell transplant for chronic granulomatous disease, so the T cells may come from the graft donor. The material was PBMCs, mostly from graft donor cells, obtained 180 days after TCRalphabeta/CD19-depleted stem cell transplant. In DNA form, the CDR3 reads TGCAGCGTGCAGACCTCACTCTATTACGAGCAGTACTTC. It translates to CSVQTSLYYEQYF.